This TCR beta chain stems from a study of T-cell reconstitution after alpha-beta-depleted transplantation in children. Preparing the TCRbeta library involved the use of unique molecular identifiers. TCRdb re-called the PCR reads through MiXCR, storing one row per CDR3 protein. The sample yields around 420,000 distinct CDR3 sequences, 16% seen once. Study results and caveats: Several hundred rapidly expanded clones from non-depleted graft cells reportedly supplied alpha-beta T cells about two months post-transplant. T-cell counts and diversity at one year following transplant were attributed mainly to newly produced T cells. In some patients, recipient T cells and intrathymic progenitors surviving conditioning explained high day-60 diversity.

This clonotype was seen a handful of times. Its target is not known. Material: PBMCs, mostly from graft donor cells, obtained 360 days after TCRalphabeta/CD19-depleted stem cell transplant. The TCR was taken from a boy younger than two who had a stem cell transplant for Wiskott-Aldrich syndrome, so the T cells may come from the graft donor.

CDR3 residues: CASSLMQGGGSYEQYF. In DNA, the CDR3 is TGCGCCAGCAGCCTGATGCAAGGGGGGGGCTCCTACGAGCAGTACTTC. The rearrangement uses TRBV4-1 and TRBJ2-7, with D possibly TRBD2 on 7 matching bases. The ends were cut back, 4 bases at V and 0 bases at J, with 16 bases in the middle. Germline values: CDR1 MGHRA, CDR2 YSYEKL. CDR3 length: 16 amino acids.